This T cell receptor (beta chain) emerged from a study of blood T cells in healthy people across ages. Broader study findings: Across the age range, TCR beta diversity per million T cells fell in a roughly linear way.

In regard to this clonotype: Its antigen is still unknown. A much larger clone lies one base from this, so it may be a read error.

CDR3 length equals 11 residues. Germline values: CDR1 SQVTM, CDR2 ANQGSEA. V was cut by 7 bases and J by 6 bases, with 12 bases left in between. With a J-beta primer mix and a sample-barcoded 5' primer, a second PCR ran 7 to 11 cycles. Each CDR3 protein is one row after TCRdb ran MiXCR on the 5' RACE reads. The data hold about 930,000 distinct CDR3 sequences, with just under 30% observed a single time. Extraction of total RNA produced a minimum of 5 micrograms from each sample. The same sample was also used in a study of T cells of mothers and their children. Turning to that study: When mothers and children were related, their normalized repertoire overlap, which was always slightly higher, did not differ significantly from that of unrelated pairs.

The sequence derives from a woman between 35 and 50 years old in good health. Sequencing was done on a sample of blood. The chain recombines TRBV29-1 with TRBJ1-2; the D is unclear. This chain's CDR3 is CSGRWNHGYTF. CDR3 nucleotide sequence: TGCAGCGGACGATGGAACCATGGCTACACCTTC.